The 13 T cell receptor beta chains reported below all come from one sample, sequenced in a study of blood T cells in healthy people across ages. The use of a sample-barcoded 5' primer and a J-beta primer mix characterized a second PCR of about 6 to 12 cycles. TCRdb passed the 5' RACE reads through MiXCR, listing each CDR3 protein once. The sample lists around 970,000 distinct CDR3 sequences, around 54% occurring once. The specimen was blood. The source of these receptors is a woman aged 55-70 years in good health.

This CDR3 is CASSVFYTGELFF. For the CDR3, the DNA is TGTGCCAGCAGCGTATTTTACACCGGGGAGCTGTTTTTT. The chain links TRBV9 to TRBJ2-2; D ambiguous. V lost 1 base and J lost 3, with 4 bases in between. This CDR3 is built from 13 residues. Germline-derived CDR1 and CDR2 are SGDLS and YYNGEE.

The chain is built from TRBV5-1 and TRBJ2-1; TRBD1 is a possible D gene (5 bases). The CDR3 consists of 17 residues. Trimming took off 4 bases at V and 9 bases at J, with 26 bases between the two ends. Germline V CDR1 and CDR2: SGHRS, YFSETQ. CDR3 DNA sequence: TGCGCCAGCAGCCCACACCAGGGTAGGGGTCAATGGAGTGAGCAGTTCTTC. It specifies CASSPHQGRGQWSEQFF.

The V gene is TRBV5-6, the J gene TRBJ2-1, with 10 bases matching TRBD1. Germline V gene lookup returns CDR1 SGHDT and CDR2 YYEEEE. The length of the CDR3 is 15 residues. Unmatched junction bases numbered 5, after V lost 2 bases and J lost 6 bases. The CDR3 spells CASSFGDRGGNEQFF. In nucleotides, the CDR3 is TGTGCCAGCAGCTTCGGGGACAGGGGAGGCAATGAGCAGTTCTTC.

This clonotype was detected once. The chain carries TRBV15 and TRBJ2-1; 7 bases match TRBD2. CDR1 and CDR2 from the germline V gene are LNHNV and YYDKDF (reference sequence). This CDR3 has 14 residues. J lost 5 bases, V lost 5 bases, and 6 bases had no gene match. The CDR3 DNA sequence: TGTGCCACCAGCTGGAGCGGGACGAACAATGAGCAGTTCTTC. This codes for CATSWSGTNNEQFF. Looking up the rest from reference TRBV15 and TRBJ2-1 gives the full variable domain: DAMVIQNPRYQVTQFGKPVTLSCSQTLNHNVMYWYQQKSSQAPKLLFHYYDKDFNNEADTPDNFQSRRPNTSFCFLDIRSPGLGDTAMYLCATSWSGTNNEQFFGPGTRLTVL.

The chain has TRBV12-3 or TRBV12-4 and TRBJ2-4; D perhaps matches TRBD1 (6 bases). The end of the DNA is better explained by TRBJ2-7, so the J call may be wrong. CDR3 length: 13 amino acids. This CDR3 is CASSARQGNEQYF. As DNA, the CDR3 is TGTGCCAGCAGTGCGCGCCAGGGGAACGAGCAGTACTTC.

The sample holds one count of this clonotype. The chain is built from TRBV28 and TRBJ2-3; 8 nucleotides line up with TRBD2. In germline, CDR1 is MDHEN, CDR2 SYDVKM. J lost 8 bases, V lost 5 bases, and 21 bases had no gene match. The CDR3 extends over 18 amino acids. This chain's CDR3 is CASSPRLGLAGEGITQYF. The CDR3 region has the DNA TGTGCCAGCAGTCCTAGACTCGGACTAGCCGGAGAGGGGATTACGCAGTATTTT.

The V and J genes are TRBV4-1 and TRBJ2-4, with D unclear. CDR1 is MGHRA and CDR2 is YSYEKL in the germline V gene. The CDR3 is made up of 15 amino acids. Trimming removed 1 base at V and 1 base at J, with 8 bases between. The chain's CDR3 is CASSQVLGAKNIQYF. The CDR3 bases are TGCGCCAGCAGCCAAGTGTTGGGGGCCAAAAACATTCAGTACTTC.

This clonotype was counted only a few times. The chain employs TRBV20-1 and TRBJ2-1, with 8 positions matching TRBD2. The CDR3 runs to 16 residues. With V trimmed by 0 bases and J by 4 bases, 8 bases remained unmatched. CDR1 and CDR2 (germline): DFQATT, SNEGSKA (reference sequence). As DNA, the CDR3 is TGCAGTGCTAGAGACCTACTAGCGGTGCTTTACAATGAGCAGTTCTTC. Translated: CSARDLLAVLYNEQFF.

This clonotype was seen a handful of times. A much larger clone sits a single nucleotide away, making a read error possible. The chain carries TRBV10-3 and TRBJ2-7; TRBD2 agrees at 9 bases. Trimming removed 4 bases from V and 3 bases from J; junction bases left unmatched: 4. Per germline, CDR1 ENHRY and CDR2 SYGVKD. The CDR3 has 14 amino acids. The CDR3 bases are TGTGCCATCAGTGCGACTAGCGGAATCTACGAGCAGTACTTC. Translated: CAISATSGIYEQYF.

In its sample, this clonotype was seen a few times. CDR3 bases: TGCAGTGCGGACAGGGTGGATGAGCAGTTCTTC. This codes for CSADRVDEQFF. The rearrangement uses TRBV20-1 and TRBJ2-1, with 8 bases lining up with TRBD1. The V segment lost 6 bases and the J segment 8 bases; nucleotides outside the gene matches: 3. This CDR3 comprises 11 residues. Germline values: CDR1 DFQATT, CDR2 SNEGSKA (reference sequence).

The chain carries TRBV28 and TRBJ2-1, with D perhaps TRBD2 (6 bases). The CDR3 has 12 amino acids. Trimming stripped 4 bases from V and 13 bases from J, with 14 bases between. The germline CDR1 and CDR2 sequences are MDHEN and SYDVKM. CDR3 in DNA: TGTGCCAGCAGTTCCCTCCCTAGCGACCAGTTCTTC. Its protein is CASSSLPSDQFF. Drawing the rest from reference TRBV28 and TRBJ2-1, the complete variable domain is DVKVTQSSRYLVKRTGEKVFLECVQDMDHENMFWYRQDPGLGLRLIYFSYDVKMKEKGDIPEGYSVSREKKERFSLILESASTNQTSMYLCASSSLPSDQFFGPGTRLTVL.

The chain has TRBV14 and TRBJ2-5; 7 positions agree with TRBD1. Germline V gene lookup returns CDR1 SGHDN and CDR2 FVKESK. Trimming cost V 4 bases and J 5 bases; bases outside gene matches: 7. CDR3 length: 14 residues. For the CDR3, the DNA is TGTGCCAGCAGCCGTCCGGGACAGTATGAGACCCAGTACTTC. Residues: CASSRPGQYETQYF.

Only a few counts were recorded for this clonotype. The V call is TRBV20-1, the J call TRBJ2-1; a possible D gene is TRBD2 (6 bases). There are 15 residues in the CDR3. Trimming took off 5 bases at V and 2 bases at J, with 16 bases between the two ends. Germline CDR1 is DFQATT and CDR2 is SNEGSKA (reference sequence). In DNA form, the CDR3 reads TGCAGTGCTCCACGGGGGACCCCGCCCTACAATGAGCAGTTCTTC. Translated: CSAPRGTPPYNEQFF.